The clone carrying this T cell receptor (beta chain) was observed a handful of times. This sample is part of a study of identical twins. Via MiXCR, TCRdb re-called the 5' RACE reads, giving one row per CDR3 protein. The data show some 1,700,000 distinct CDR3 sequences, under 35% seen once. The sequence came from a newborn girl in good health. Sample: cord blood.

CDR3 in DNA: TGTGCCAGCTCACCACCGCTAGTAGGGTCCACAGATACGCAGTATTTT. Residues: CASSPPLVGSTDTQYF. The genes are TRBV18 and TRBJ2-3, with D uncertain. The germline V and J ends were trimmed by 0 bases and 2 bases, with 12 bases remaining between them. CDR1 and CDR2 from the germline V gene are KGHSH and LQKENI. CDR3 size: 16 residues.